This T cell receptor (beta chain) was recovered during a study of CD8+CD57+ T cells in acquired aplastic anemia. Study-level background: On average, sorted CD4+ and CD8+ cells gave 3.2 ug of DNA.

Genomic DNA provided the template from which TCR beta VDJ and CDR3 profiles were obtained. Each CDR3 protein gets one entry after TCRdb re-called the reads with MiXCR. The table has 150,000 to 200,000 distinct CDR3 sequences, 45% to 50% seen once. From germline, CDR1 is DFQATT and CDR2 SNEGSKA (reference sequence). This CDR3 spans 14 amino acids. The ends were cut back, 3 bases at V and 0 bases at J, with 12 bases in the middle. Previously, flow cytometry had revealed CD8+CD57+ cell expansion in the patients chosen for sequencing. Each patient carried a diagnosis of severe acquired aplastic anemia. Sampling of blood occurred while the patients had still received no therapy.

The gene calls are TRBV20-1 and TRBJ2-7; D not certain. The sample was sorted CD4+, CD8+, or CD8+CD57+ T cells (not recorded which) from PBMCs. The origin of this receptor is a human donor with aplastic anemia. In nucleotides, the CDR3 is TGCAGTGCTAGGTATGGCAGGAGCTCCTACGAGCAGTACTTC. It translates to CSARYGRSSYEQYF.